A selection of T cell receptor beta chains follows, all from one sample in a study of OX40 agonist ivuxolimab in advanced cancers. TCRdb keeps only in-frame clones here, not all; method: immunoSEQ multiplex PCR. Here the sample spans some 11,000 clones, 65% to 85% being singletons. The sample here was CD4+ or CD8+ T cells sorted from blood, taken in a trial of the OX40 agonist ivuxolimab. The source of these receptors is an adult with an advanced solid tumor such as melanoma, head and neck, liver or kidney cancer. Both conserved end residues are part of each CDR3. D genes are given only for firm matches. A row's size may be missing; if present it is once, few, many or a size class.

DNA | CDR3 | size | V | D | J
TGTGCCAGCAGCTTGCTACAACCTTACAATGAGCAGTTCTTC | CASSLLQPYNEQFF | few | TRBV5-4 | NA | TRBJ2-1
TGTGCCAGCAGCTCCCGGGTCACCTACGAGCAGTACTTC | CASSSRVTYEQYF | few | TRBV13 | NA | TRBJ2-7
TGCGCCAGCAGCCCTGGACTAGCGGGGGCCTACGAGCAGTACTTC | CASSPGLAGAYEQYF | NA | TRBV4-1 | TRBD2 | TRBJ2-7
TGTGCCAGCAGCCAGAGACAGTTGAACACTGAAGCTTTCTTT | CASSQRQLNTEAFF | NA | TRBV4-2 | NA | TRBJ1-1
TGTGCCAGTAGTCAGCCAGAAGAGAACACCCAGTACTTC | CASSQPEENTQYF | NA | TRBV19 | NA | TRBJ2-5
TGCGCCAGCAGTGTAGCGGGGGCCCGAGGGCAGTTCTTC | CASSVAGARGQFF | NA | TRBV10-1 | TRBD2 | TRBJ2-1
TGTGCCAGCAGCCCGACAGGAGTTGTTGGCGGGAGGACAGATACGCAGTATTTT | CASSPTGVVGGRTDTQYF | NA | TRBV7-8 | TRBD2 | TRBJ2-3
TGTGCCAGTAGAGGACTATACAGCCGGGACAGAGATCAGCCCCAGCATTTT | CASRGLYSRDRDQPQHF | NA | TRBV19 | TRBD1 | TRBJ1-5
TGTGCCAGTAGTATTAGTCCTAGCGGGGTTCCCTACAATGAGCAGTTCTTC | CASSISPSGVPYNEQFF | NA | TRBV19 | TRBD2 | TRBJ2-1
TGTGCCAGCAGATACGGGACAGAAGAGCAGTACTTC | CASRYGTEEQYF | NA | TRBV6-1 | TRBD1 | TRBJ2-7
TGTGCCAGCAGCGCCGCCTCCTACGAGCAGTACTTC | CASSAASYEQYF | NA | TRBV5-6 | NA | TRBJ2-7
TGCAGCGGCGAACGGCCCCAGGGGAATGAGCAGTTCTTC | CSGERPQGNEQFF | few | TRBV29-1 | NA | TRBJ2-1
TGTGCCAGTAGCGGGCAATACAATGAGCAGTTCTTC | CASSGQYNEQFF | NA | TRBV6-1 | TRBD2 | TRBJ2-1
TGCAGCGTTGCCCTCGACAGAGGAAATGAAAAACTGTTTTTT | CSVALDRGNEKLFF | NA | TRBV29-1 | NA | TRBJ1-4
TGTGCCACCAGCAGAGAAGGGGAGATTGAAAAACTGTTTTTT | CATSREGEIEKLFF | NA | TRBV15 | NA | TRBJ1-4
TGTGCCAGCAGCGGGCACAGCGGTGGCTACACCTTC | CASSGHSGGYTF | NA | TRBV7-8 | NA | TRBJ1-2
TGTGCCAGCAGCCCGGGGACAGCTCAAGAGACCCAGTACTTC | CASSPGTAQETQYF | NA | TRBV7-2 | TRBD1 | TRBJ2-5
TGCGCCAGCAGCCACCCAGGGAGCGGGGGGCCGACCGGGGAGCTGTTTTTT | CASSHPGSGGPTGELFF | NA | TRBV4-1 | TRBD2 | TRBJ2-2
TGTGCCAGCAGCGTAGGTGACAGCGCTTTCCAAGAGACCCAGTACTTC | CASSVGDSAFQETQYF | once | TRBV9 | NA | TRBJ2-5
TGTGCCAGCAGCGCGGAAGTCGGACAGCGACGACCAGATACGCAGTATTTT | CASSAEVGQRRPDTQYF | NA | TRBV9 | NA | TRBJ2-3
TGCAGCGCGGACCAGGGGTTTTCAGGGGAGCTGTTTTTT | CSADQGFSGELFF | NA | TRBV29-1 | NA | TRBJ2-2
TGTGCCAGCAGTTACTTTAGCGGGGGGGAAAACGAGCAGTACTTC | CASSYFSGGENEQYF | once | TRBV6-5 | TRBD2 | TRBJ2-7
TGTGCCAGCAGTGTTACGGCGGGGGGTGAGCAGTTCTTC | CASSVTAGGEQFF | NA | TRBV25-1 | TRBD2 | TRBJ2-1
TGTGCCAGCAGCGTAGTAAGAACCGGGTTGTTACCCTACGAGCAGTACTTC | CASSVVRTGLLPYEQYF | once | TRBV13 | NA | TRBJ2-7
TGCGCCAGCAGCCAAGATTTTGGGGGTGGTTCCTACAATGAGCAGTTCTTC | CASSQDFGGGSYNEQFF | NA | TRBV4-1 | NA | TRBJ2-1
TGTGCCAGCAGTTCCCTATCTAGCGGGAGTATAGATACGCAGTATTTT | CASSSLSSGSIDTQYF | NA | TRBV27 | TRBD2 | TRBJ2-3
TGTGCCAGTAGTCCCGGCAGGGGGACCCCTTATGGCTACACCTTC | CASSPGRGTPYGYTF | NA | TRBV19 | TRBD1 | TRBJ1-2
TGTGCCAGCAGCGTAGGCCAGTCCGCCTACGAGCAGTACTTC | CASSVGQSAYEQYF | NA | TRBV9 | NA | TRBJ2-7
TGTGCCAGCAGAACCGGGACTAGTGACCACGAGCAGTACTTC | CASRTGTSDHEQYF | medium-sized | TRBV2 | TRBD2 | TRBJ2-7
TGTGCCAGCAGCAGCCGGTTGCGAGAGACCCAGTACTTC | CASSSRLRETQYF | NA | TRBV11-2 | NA | TRBJ2-5
TGTGCCAGCAGCCCTATGAACACTGAAGCTTTCTTT | CASSPMNTEAFF | NA | TRBV25-1 | NA | TRBJ1-1
TGTGCCAGCAGCTTGTTCGGGACATGGGAATGGAACTATGGCTACACCTTC | CASSLFGTWEWNYGYTF | NA | TRBV5-4 | NA | TRBJ1-2
TGTGCCAGCAGACCTGGACAGGGGAATGGCTACACCTTC | CASRPGQGNGYTF | NA | TRBV6-5 | TRBD1 | TRBJ1-2
TGTGCCAGCAGTTTCGAAGGGGGGGATACGCAGTATTTT | CASSFEGGDTQYF | NA | TRBV27 | NA | TRBJ2-3
TGTGCCAGCAGTTTTGATGCGGGAGCGATACAGACCCAGTACTTC | CASSFDAGAIQTQYF | NA | TRBV27 | TRBD2 | TRBJ2-5
TGTGCCAGCAGTGACGGACAGGGGGAGGCAGATACGCAGTATTTT | CASSDGQGEADTQYF | NA | TRBV6-4 | TRBD1 | TRBJ2-3
TGTGCCAGTAGTGTCCCCGCCCTTAGCGGCAATGAGCAGTTCTTC | CASSVPALSGNEQFF | once | TRBV19 | NA | TRBJ2-1
TGTGCCACCGGCATGGGGGGCCGCCTTAACTATGGCTACACCTTC | CATGMGGRLNYGYTF | NA | TRBV27 | NA | TRBJ1-2
TGCGCCAGCCAAGGACAGGGGCAGGGCTACACCTTC | CASQGQGQGYTF | few | TRBV4-1 | TRBD1 | TRBJ1-2
TGTGCCAGCAGCCCCCTGGGTGAAAAACTGTTTTTT | CASSPLGEKLFF | NA | TRBV5-8 | NA | TRBJ1-4
TGTGCCAGCAGTGCCTCCCCGGGACAGAACTATGGCTACACCTTC | CASSASPGQNYGYTF | NA | TRBV27 | TRBD1 | TRBJ1-2
TGTGCCAGCAGCCGGCCGGGACAGGGGTTGTACGAGCAGTACTTC | CASSRPGQGLYEQYF | NA | TRBV7-2 | TRBD1 | TRBJ2-7
TGTGCCAGCAGCTTGGGGACAGGGCAAGAGCAGTACTTC | CASSLGTGQEQYF | medium-sized | TRBV5-4 | TRBD1 | TRBJ2-7
TGTGCCAGCAGCGTAGCTACTAGCGGGAGCACAGATACGCAGTATTTT | CASSVATSGSTDTQYF | NA | TRBV9 | TRBD2 | TRBJ2-3
TGTGCCAGCAGCTTTTTTGGTCCTGAAGCTTTCTTT | CASSFFGPEAFF | few | TRBV5-8 | NA | TRBJ1-1
TGTGCCACCAGCTCTACTAGCGGGGGGTTCGAGCAGTTCTTC | CATSSTSGGFEQFF | NA | TRBV15 | TRBD2 | TRBJ2-1
TGTGCCAGCAGCTTGGGGCCAACAGGGACCTACGAGCAGTACTTC | CASSLGPTGTYEQYF | NA | TRBV7-9 | NA | TRBJ2-7
TGTGCCAGCAGAGCCGGGACTGCCTCTGGCTACACCTTC | CASRAGTASGYTF | NA | TRBV7-8 | NA | TRBJ1-2
TGTGCCAGCAGCTTCGCGGGGGAGAGTGAAAAACTGTTTTTT | CASSFAGESEKLFF | NA | TRBV7-6 | NA | TRBJ1-4
TGTGCCAGCAGCCCCACGGACAGGGCCAACACTGAAGCTTTCTTT | CASSPTDRANTEAFF | NA | TRBV7-8 | TRBD1 | TRBJ1-1
TGTGCCAGCAGCTTAATCGAGGGTGGGAGTCCAGATACGCAGTATTTT | CASSLIEGGSPDTQYF | NA | TRBV7-2 | NA | TRBJ2-3
TGTGCCAGCAGCTTAGGCGGGGGGGTCTACGAGCAGTACTTC | CASSLGGGVYEQYF | NA | TRBV7-2 | TRBD2 | TRBJ2-7
TGTGCCAGCAGCTTGTTTGGGGAAGGGGCTGAAGCTTTCTTT | CASSLFGEGAEAFF | NA | TRBV5-4 | NA | TRBJ1-1
TGCGCCAGCAGCTTGGAGTCTAGCTTGGTCATTCAGTACTTC | CASSLESSLVIQYF | NA | TRBV5-1 | NA | TRBJ2-4
TGTGCCAGCAGCGCCCCACAGGGGGTAGCCCTCCACTTT | CASSAPQGVALHF | NA | TRBV7-9 | TRBD1 | TRBJ1-6